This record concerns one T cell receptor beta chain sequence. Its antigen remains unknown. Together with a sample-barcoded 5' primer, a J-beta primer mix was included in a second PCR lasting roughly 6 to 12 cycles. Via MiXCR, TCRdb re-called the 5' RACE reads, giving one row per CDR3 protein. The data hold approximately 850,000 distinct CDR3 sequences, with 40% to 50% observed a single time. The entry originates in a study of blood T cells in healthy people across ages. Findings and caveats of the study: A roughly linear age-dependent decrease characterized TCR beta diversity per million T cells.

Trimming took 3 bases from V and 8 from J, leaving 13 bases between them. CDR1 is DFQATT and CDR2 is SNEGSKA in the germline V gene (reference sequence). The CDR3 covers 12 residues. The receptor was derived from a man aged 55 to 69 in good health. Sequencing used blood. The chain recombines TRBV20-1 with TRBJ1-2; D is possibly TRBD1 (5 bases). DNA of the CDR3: TGCAGTGCTAGGTCCGACAGAGTAGGCTACACCTTC. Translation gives CSARSDRVGYTF.